The entry that follows covers one T cell receptor beta chain sequence. Its antigen is currently unknown. This entry comes from a study of cytomegalovirus exposure and HLA in healthy donors. Findings and caveats of the study: As a later analysis revealed, most CMV-associated TCR beta chains appeared HLA-restricted.

The PCR contained 60 Vbeta and 13 Jbeta primers. The method was immunoSEQ multiplex PCR; TCRdb's version includes in-frame clones alone and lacks a portion of them. The sample has 150,000 to 200,000 clones, approximately 84% seen once; the top ten hold 4.5% to 7.5%. The germline V gene has CDR1 SGHTA and CDR2 FQGNSA. This CDR3 is 17 amino acids long. Trimming cost V 4 bases and J 0 bases, with 13 bases left between them. This chain joins TRBV7-2 and TRBJ2-6; D is perhaps TRBD2 (5 bases). The sequence derives from a woman aged 25 to 39 in good health and CMV-seropositive. The sequencing sample was made of PBMCs. DNA for the CDR3: TGTGCCAGCAGCTCCCGAACGGGAAACTCTGGGGCCAACGTCCTGACTTTC. Translation: CASSSRTGNSGANVLTF.